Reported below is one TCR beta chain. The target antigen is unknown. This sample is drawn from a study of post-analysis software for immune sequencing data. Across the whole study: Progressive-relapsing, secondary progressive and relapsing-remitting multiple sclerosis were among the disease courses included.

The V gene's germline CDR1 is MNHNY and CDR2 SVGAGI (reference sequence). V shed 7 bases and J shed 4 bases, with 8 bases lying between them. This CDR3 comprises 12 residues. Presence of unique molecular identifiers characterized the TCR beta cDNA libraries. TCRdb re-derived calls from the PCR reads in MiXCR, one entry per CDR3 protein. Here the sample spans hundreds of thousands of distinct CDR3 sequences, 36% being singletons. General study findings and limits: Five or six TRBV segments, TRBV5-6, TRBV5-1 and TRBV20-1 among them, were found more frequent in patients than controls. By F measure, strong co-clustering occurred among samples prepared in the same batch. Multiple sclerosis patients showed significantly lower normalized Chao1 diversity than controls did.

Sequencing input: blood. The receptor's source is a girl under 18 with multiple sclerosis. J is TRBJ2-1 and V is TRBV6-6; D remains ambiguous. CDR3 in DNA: TGTGCCAGCAATCCTGGGTACAATGAGCAGTTCTTC. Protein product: CASNPGYNEQFF.